The 24 T cell receptor beta chains reported below all come from one sample, sequenced in a study of identical twins. TCRdb re-called the 5' RACE reads through MiXCR, storing one row per CDR3 protein. The sample has 600,000 to 700,000 distinct CDR3 sequences, approximately 22% seen once. These data were also filed under a second study, of T cells expressing NK-cell markers.

The sequencing input was PBMCs. These receptors originate from a woman under 30 in good health.

This clonotype came up once. The J gene is TRBJ2-7, the V gene TRBV5-1, with D unclear. In germline, CDR1 is SGHRS, CDR2 YFSETQ. Trimming left V 0 bases short and J 0 bases short, with 10 bases between. The length of the CDR3 is 15 residues. The DNA of the CDR3 is TGCGCCAGCAGCTTGGAGACACACGTCTCCTACGAGCAGTACTTC. Its translation: CASSLETHVSYEQYF.

This clonotype has more than one count but fewer than ten. V usage is TRBV10-3 and J usage is TRBJ1-1, with TRBD1 matching over 7 bases. With 0 bases clipped from V and 12 bases from J, the junction kept 7 bases outside the gene matches. Germline V gene data show CDR1 as ENHRY and CDR2 as SYGVKD. The CDR3 runs 13 residues. The CDR3 DNA sequence: TGTGCCATCAGTGAGTCGTCAGGGGGAACGACTTTCTTT. It encodes CAISESSGGTTFF.

V and J are TRBV9 and TRBJ2-7, with D possibly matching TRBD1 (6 bases). Germline CDR1 and CDR2: SGDLS and YYNGEE. The CDR3 covers 15 residues. Trimming left V 0 bases short and J 3 bases short, with 13 bases between. The CDR3 DNA reads as TGTGCCAGCAGCGTAGGGGTGACAGGCCTCTACGAGCAGTACTTC. The encoded protein is CASSVGVTGLYEQYF.

This chain joins TRBV6-1 and TRBJ2-7; 10 bases match TRBD1. Per germline, CDR1 MNHNS and CDR2 SASEGT. The trim removed 6 bases at V and 7 bases at J, leaving 15 bases unmatched. This CDR3 has 16 residues. The CDR3 DNA sequence: TGTGCCAGCAGCAGACAGGGGGCTGCTTTGTTGGTTGAGCAGTACTTC. As protein: CASSRQGAALLVEQYF.

The rearrangement links TRBV5-1 to TRBJ2-7; weak D call: TRBD1 (6 bases). The CDR3 covers 14 residues. The V end was cut by 4 bases, the J end by 0 bases, with 11 bases between. Germline V CDR1 and CDR2: SGHRS, YFSETQ. CDR3 protein: CASSQDRFSYEQYF. The CDR3 nucleotides read TGCGCCAGCAGCCAAGACAGGTTCTCCTACGAGCAGTACTTC.

The CDR3 nucleotides are TGCAGCGTTGCTGGGGACAGGGGGACAACTAATGAAAAACTGTTTTTT. It yields the protein CSVAGDRGTTNEKLFF. The chain combines TRBV29-1 with TRBJ1-4, with TRBD1 matching over 11 bases. CDR1 is SQVTM and CDR2 is ANQGSEA in the germline V gene. The V segment lost 4 bases and the J segment 0 bases; nucleotides outside the gene matches: 4. The CDR3 is 16 residues long.

This clonotype was detected ten times or more. The chain recombines TRBV4-3 with TRBJ2-1; 8 bases map to TRBD2. The CDR3 loop spans 15 amino acids. Germline loops: CDR1 LGHNA, CDR2 YSLEER. After removal of 2 bases from V and 6 bases from J, the junction contained 6 bases not matched to a gene. CDR3 in DNA: TGCGCCAGCAGCCAAACTAGCGGAGCCACCAATGAGCAGTTCTTC. It codes for CASSQTSGATNEQFF.

This clonotype was found a few times. The rearrangement links TRBV29-1 to TRBJ2-3, with no clear D. V was cut by 3 bases and J by 1 base, with 11 bases left in between. CDR1 is SQVTM and CDR2 is ANQGSEA in the germline V gene. This CDR3 has 14 amino acids. DNA for the CDR3: TGCAGCGTTGAGGTCCTAAGAGGCACAGATACGCAGTATTTT. Translating it yields CSVEVLRGTDTQYF.

The V and J genes are TRBV6-1 and TRBJ1-1, with 7 bases that match TRBD1. V trimming: 6 bases; J trimming: 1 base; junction bases outside the gene matches: 5. CDR3 size: 14 residues. Looked up from germline, CDR1 is MNHNS and CDR2 is SASEGT. The CDR3 region is CASRKRTGNTEAFF. DNA for the CDR3: TGTGCCAGCAGGAAAAGGACAGGGAACACTGAAGCTTTCTTT.

There are many counts of this clonotype. The chain carries TRBV20-1 and TRBJ1-5, with 7 positions matching TRBD1. Per the germline V gene, CDR1 is DFQATT and CDR2 is SNEGSKA (reference sequence). Trimming at V came to 1 base and at J to 1 base, leaving 1 base not matched to a gene. The CDR3 runs to 14 residues. DNA of the CDR3: TGCAGTGCTAGAGCAGGGGGAAGCAATCAGCCCCAGCATTTT. It is translated as CSARAGGSNQPQHF.

This clonotype was detected a few times. This chain links TRBV9 with TRBJ2-5, with D possibly matching TRBD2 (6 bases). Trimming cost V 2 bases and J 2 bases, with 16 bases left between them. Germline CDR1 is SGDLS and CDR2 is YYNGEE. The CDR3 has 16 residues. The CDR3 protein is CASSVGLVGGQETQYF. The CDR3 nucleotides read TGTGCCAGCAGCGTCGGTTTGGTCGGAGGGCAAGAGACCCAGTACTTC.

Only a few counts were recorded for this clonotype. The J gene is TRBJ2-7, the V gene TRBV5-1; 9 bases map to TRBD2. V was clipped by 0 bases and J by 3 bases; unmatched bases: 1. The CDR3 is 14 residues long. Germline lookup yields CDR1 SGHRS and CDR2 YFSETQ. The CDR3 DNA is TGCGCCAGCAGCTTGGGTAGCGGGGGCTACGAGCAGTACTTC. The encoded protein is CASSLGSGGYEQYF.

The chain employs TRBV24-1 and TRBJ2-7, with a weak D call TRBD1 (5 bases). CDR1 and CDR2 (germline): KGHDR, SFDVKD. CDR3 size: 15 residues. V lost 3 bases, J lost 0 bases, and 11 bases lay in between. The chain's CDR3 is CATSDRGRSSYEQYF. Here the CDR3 DNA reads TGTGCCACCAGTGATAGGGGCAGGAGCTCCTACGAGCAGTACTTC.

This clonotype was detected only a few times. The chain links TRBV20-1 to TRBJ1-1; D uncertain. Trimming left V 1 base short and J 1 base short, with 10 bases between. Germline V gene sequence: CDR1 DFQATT, CDR2 SNEGSKA (reference sequence). The CDR3 consists of 14 residues. The CDR3 loop reads CSARGSFGNTEAFF. The DNA of the CDR3 is TGCAGTGCTAGAGGAAGTTTCGGGAACACTGAAGCTTTCTTT.

This clonotype was seen a few times. The chain couples TRBV10-3 to TRBJ1-1; the D gene is possibly TRBD1 (5 bases). The CDR3 spans 15 residues. Trimming removed 8 bases at V and 1 base at J, with 17 bases between. CDR1 and CDR2 from the germline V gene are ENHRY and SYGVKD. The CDR3 region has the DNA TGTGCCATCGGTAAGGGACCGATATCGAACACTGAAGCTTTCTTT. As protein: CAIGKGPISNTEAFF.

The V gene is TRBV27, the J gene TRBJ1-1, with 7 bases fitting TRBD1. Germline trimming cut 8 bases from V and 8 bases from J; bases unmatched to any gene: 14. This CDR3 comprises 14 residues. CDR1 and CDR2 (germline): MNHEY, SMNVEV (reference sequence). For the CDR3, the DNA is TGTGCCAGCGGAAAAGGGACAGCGATAGGAGAAGCTTTCTTT. Amino acids: CASGKGTAIGEAFF.

The rearrangement links TRBV10-3 to TRBJ2-2; TRBD2 aligns across 10 bases. The CDR3 is made up of 18 amino acids. Germline CDR1 reads ENHRY; CDR2 reads SYGVKD. V trimming: 0 bases; J trimming: 1 base; junction bases outside the gene matches: 5. The CDR3 reads CAISESPLAGENTGELFF. CDR3 coding DNA: TGTGCCATCAGTGAGTCGCCGCTAGCGGGAGAGAACACCGGGGAGCTGTTTTTT.

The chain combines TRBV7-6 with TRBJ2-7; 12 bases are a match to TRBD2. CDR1 is SGHVS, CDR2 FNYEAQ, per germline. V lost 1 base to trimming and J lost 5 bases; unmatched junction nucleotides: 12. This CDR3 is 18 amino acids long. CDR3 amino acids: CASSLGFAFRTSGNEQYF. The CDR3 bases are TGTGCCAGCAGCTTAGGATTCGCATTTCGGACTAGCGGGAACGAGCAGTACTTC.

The genes are TRBV12-3 or TRBV12-4 and TRBJ2-1, with D tentatively TRBD1 or TRBD2 (6 bases each). The CDR3 runs 13 residues. Trimming took 11 bases from V and 2 from J, leaving 13 bases between them. The chain's CDR3 is CASRGPTYNEQFF. In DNA, the CDR3 is TGTGCCTCCCGGGGGCCTACCTACAATGAGCAGTTCTTC.

The V gene is TRBV5-1, the J gene TRBJ1-6; D gene uncertain. Trimming pared 7 bases from V and 6 bases from J, leaving 14 bases between. The CDR3 runs 14 residues. Looked up from germline, CDR1 is SGHRS and CDR2 is YFSETQ. In DNA, the CDR3 is TGCGCCAGCTCTAACGGAGACCCTAATTCACCCCTCCACTTT. Amino acid sequence: CASSNGDPNSPLHF.

The chain joins TRBV20-1 to TRBJ1-1, with D possibly being TRBD1 (6 bases). The CDR3 loop spans 17 amino acids. CDR1 and CDR2 from the germline V gene are DFQATT and SNEGSKA (reference sequence). The V gene lost 6 bases and the J gene lost 0 bases, with 23 bases spanning the gap. CDR3 coding DNA: TGCAGTGCCGTACTACCCTACAGGGTCTCATTGAACACTGAAGCTTTCTTT. Its protein is CSAVLPYRVSLNTEAFF.

This chain joins TRBV11-2 and TRBJ2-2; D possibly corresponds to TRBD2 (5 bases). Trimming took off 7 bases at V and 7 bases at J, with 16 bases between the two ends. The CDR3 covers 14 residues. The V gene's germline CDR1 is SGHAT and CDR2 FQNNGV. The CDR3 reads CASTYGMGDGELFF. As DNA, the CDR3 is TGTGCCAGCACCTATGGGATGGGAGACGGGGAGCTGTTTTTT.

The CDR3 loop is CSASRARAGMTGELFF. As DNA, the CDR3 is TGCAGTGCTAGCCGGGCCAGGGCAGGGATGACCGGGGAGCTGTTTTTT. The chain uses TRBV20-1 and TRBJ2-2, with a weak D call TRBD1 (5 bases). The CDR3 contains 16 residues. Germline assignment: CDR1 DFQATT and CDR2 SNEGSKA (reference sequence). V was cut by 3 bases and J by 5 bases, with 19 bases left in between.

This clonotype was picked up a small number of times. This chain connects TRBV12-5 to TRBJ2-7; TRBD2 matches 7 bases. This CDR3 has 16 residues. Germline lookup yields CDR1 LGHNT and CDR2 FRNRAP. J lost 7 bases, V lost 0 bases, and 12 bases had no gene match. CDR3 sequence: CASGLVRAGVSREQYF. DNA of the CDR3: TGTGCTAGTGGTTTGGTACGGGCGGGAGTATCCCGGGAGCAGTACTTC.